This T cell receptor (beta chain) was sequenced in a study of blood T cell repertoires in COVID-19. Study as a whole: Samples came from the United States, Italy and Spain, spanning acute and convalescent COVID-19. PBMCs, B-cell-depleted T cells, or T cells provided the cDNA or gDNA that made up the material.

This CDR3 contains 14 residues. The germline V gene encodes CDR1 SGHNT and CDR2 YYREEE (reference sequence). V lost 1 base to trimming and J lost 6 bases, with 10 bases between them. In the source study's methods: Estimation of nucleated cell counts was performed using reference gene primer amplification. The repertoire was sequenced with immunoSEQ multiplex PCR; TCRdb's copy has only in-frame clones and lacks some. V and J calls and clone size come straight from that table; D and trimming were deduced from the DNA. Here the sample spans 52,000 or so clones, 70% to 85% being singletons. The V call is TRBV5-4, the J call TRBJ2-2; TRBD2 might be the D (6 bases). The sample taken for sequencing was peripheral blood. The TCR originated in a man between 65 and 79 years old with active COVID-19. The CDR3: CASSLKLAPGELFF. CDR3 bases: TGTGCCAGCAGCTTGAAGCTAGCGCCCGGGGAGCTGTTTTTT.